The 29 T cell receptor beta chains below come from one sample, sequenced in a study of vaccination effects on CD4 cells after COVID-19. The assay was immunoSEQ multiplex PCR, and TCRdb's table has in-frame clones only and misses some. The table records roughly 57,000 clones, around 76% of them present only once. For these receptors, no antigen is known. Prior to sequencing, the ViraFEST assay stimulated PBMC with viral peptide pools, which expanded the antigen-specific CD4+ T cells. After less than 11 days in culture, the CD4+ T cells were isolated. It was between March and December 2020 that the person had a SARS-CoV-2 infection confirmed by PCR. The material sequenced was CD4+ T cells from PBMCs cultured with HIV peptides, taken before COVID-19 vaccination. Subset indicated: HIV-1 Nef peptide pool negative control/reference culture. These receptors originate from a human donor who had a prior SARS-CoV-2 infection.

The chain uses TRBV4-1 and TRBJ1-2; 7 positions agree with TRBD1. After removal of 0 bases from V and 0 bases from J, the junction contained 4 bases not matched to a gene. The CDR3 covers 16 residues. CDR1 and CDR2 from the germline V gene are MGHRA and YSYEKL. The CDR3 nucleotides are TGCGCCAGCAGCCAAGATCACAGGGGCCCTAACTATGGCTACACCTTC. Residues: CASSQDHRGPNYGYTF.

This CDR3 reads CASSREGFTEAFF. The CDR3 bases are TGTGCCAGCAGTCGAGAAGGGTTCACTGAAGCTTTCTTT. J is TRBJ1-1 and V is TRBV12-3 or TRBV12-4, with D uncertain. V was trimmed by 5 bases and J by 4 bases, leaving 11 bases between them. CDR3 length: 13 amino acids.

J is TRBJ2-5 and V is TRBV2; no clear D gene. Per the germline V gene, CDR1 is SNHLY and CDR2 is FYNNEI. There are 10 residues in the CDR3. Deletions cut 1 base from V and 6 bases from J, with 0 bases between. CDR3 residues: CASSEETQYF. The DNA of the CDR3 is TGTGCCAGCAGTGAAGAGACCCAGTACTTC.

V is TRBV7-2 and J is TRBJ2-3; 13 nucleotides agree with TRBD2. V was clipped by 6 bases and J by 4 bases; unmatched bases: 7. The CDR3 totals 16 residues. Germline V gives CDR1 SGHTA, CDR2 FQGNSA. The CDR3 sequence: CASRSGTSGVADTQYF. CDR3 bases: TGTGCCAGCAGATCCGGGACTAGCGGGGTTGCAGATACGCAGTATTTT.

This sequence joins TRBV5-1 and TRBJ2-5; possibly TRBD2 for D (6 bases). This CDR3 region has 15 residues. Looked up from germline, CDR1 is SGHRS and CDR2 is YFSETQ. The ends were cut back, 3 bases at V and 4 bases at J, with 16 bases in the middle. CDR3 in DNA: TGCGCCAGCAGCTCGGGCGCGGGACCGGGAGAGACCCAGTACTTC. As protein: CASSSGAGPGETQYF. The variable domain in full, with the rest retrieved from reference TRBV5-1 and TRBJ2-5, is KAGVTQTPRYLIKTRGQQVTLSCSPISGHRSVSWYQQTPGQGLQFLFEYFSETQRNKGNFPGRFSGRQFSNSRSEMNVSTLELGDSALYLCASSSGAGPGETQYFGPGTRLLVL.

As regards this clone: One end of the junction fails to match germline, which may point to a read error. The chain couples TRBV5-5 to TRBJ2-7; D is unresolved. Germline V lookup: CDR1 SGHKS, CDR2 YYEKEE (reference sequence). There are 11 residues in the CDR3. CDR3 in amino acids: CASSLGSAEDF. The CDR3, as DNA: TGTGCCAGCAGCTTAGGGTCCGCAGAGGACTTC.

In its sample, this clone was seen once. The CDR3 sequence: CASMIGPGALHNSPLHF. CDR3 in DNA: TGTGCCAGCATGATCGGGCCAGGCGCTCTTCATAATTCACCCCTCCACTTT. This chain links TRBV2 with TRBJ1-6, with unresolved D. The V end lost 7 bases, the J end lost 5 bases, and 21 bases lay between the germline ends. CDR3 length equals 17 residues. CDR1 SNHLY and CDR2 FYNNEI come from the germline V gene.

The chain has TRBV21-1 and TRBJ2-3; the table assigns TRBD1, which was not confirmed against the DNA. TRBV21-1 is labeled a pseudogene. This CDR3 region has 17 residues. CDR3 residues: CASSKVQGACVTDTQYF. DNA of the CDR3: TGTGCCAGCAGCAAAGTTCAGGGGGCCTGTGTGACAGATACGCAGTATTTT.

A single count supports this clone. The rearrangement links TRBV24-1 to TRBJ2-1; tentatively, D is TRBD2 (6 bases). Trimming shortened V by 0 bases and J by 13 bases, and 9 bases separated the two germline ends. The CDR3 spans 12 residues. CDR1 KGHDR and CDR2 SFDVKD come from the germline V gene. For the CDR3, the DNA is TGTGCCACCAGTGATTTGAGGGACTTCCAGTTCTTC. It yields the protein CATSDLRDFQFF.

The chain employs TRBV13 and TRBJ2-7; D gene unclear. Trimming left V 5 bases short and J 0 bases short, with 11 bases between. Germline assignment: CDR1 PRHDT and CDR2 FYEKMQ (reference sequence). This CDR3 comprises 14 residues. DNA for the CDR3: TGTGCCAGCAGCCCGTTTGACAACTCCTACGAGCAGTACTTC. This gives the protein CASSPFDNSYEQYF. Variable domain in full (rest from reference TRBV13 and TRBJ2-7): AAGVIQSPRHLIKEKRETATLKCYPIPRHDTVYWYQQGPGQDPQFLISFYEKMQSDKGSIPDRFSAQQFSDYHSELNMSSLELGDSALYFCASSPFDNSYEQYFGPGTRLTVT.

This clone was picked up one time. The chain links TRBV7-2 to TRBJ2-5, with a possible D match to TRBD2 (6 bases). Trimming took off 7 bases at V and 2 bases at J, with 20 bases between the two ends. This CDR3 has 16 residues. Per the germline V gene, CDR1 is SGHTA and CDR2 is FQGNSA. The CDR3 bases are TGTGCCAGCAAAAAGTCGATGGGGGGTAGACAAGAGACCCAGTACTTC. Its translation: CASKKSMGGRQETQYF.

The chain couples TRBV18 to TRBJ2-2; possibly TRBD2 for D (5 bases). CDR1 and CDR2 from the germline V gene are KGHSH and LQKENI. V was trimmed by 3 bases and J by 6 bases, leaving 8 bases between them. The CDR3 spans 13 residues. The DNA for the CDR3 is TGTGCCAGCTCACCTCCGGGATCCGGGGAGCTGTTTTTT. Translating it yields CASSPPGSGELFF.

Judged by abundance, this clone is medium-sized. The rearrangement joins TRBV6-6 to TRBJ2-1, with TRBD2 matching over 7 bases. Germline CDR1 reads MNHNY; CDR2 reads SVGAGI (reference sequence). Trimming at V came to 0 bases and at J to 7 bases, leaving 6 bases not matched to a gene. The CDR3 covers 15 residues. This CDR3 is CASSYSSGGGNEQFF. The CDR3 DNA reads as TGTGCCAGCAGTTACTCTTCGGGGGGAGGAAATGAGCAGTTCTTC.

V gene TRBV4-1 combines with J gene TRBJ2-5; no definite D call. The ends were cut back, 3 bases at V and 3 bases at J, with 11 bases in the middle. This CDR3 is 14 amino acids long. Germline V gives CDR1 MGHRA, CDR2 YSYEKL. CDR3 protein: CASSQGPLKETQYF. The CDR3 DNA follows: TGCGCCAGCAGCCAGGGCCCCTTGAAAGAGACCCAGTACTTC.

This chain joins TRBV10-1 and TRBJ1-2; D is ambiguous. Trimming removed 10 bases at V and 0 bases at J, with 12 bases between. The CDR3 has 13 residues. The germline gives CDR1 WNHNN, CDR2 SYGVQD (reference sequence). CDR3 DNA: TGCGCCACCAACAGCCCGACTAACTATGGCTACACCTTC. Translating it yields CATNSPTNYGYTF.

The gene calls are TRBV19 and TRBJ2-4, with D possibly TRBD1 on 6 matching bases. This CDR3 is built from 18 residues. The germline CDR1 and CDR2 sequences are LNHDA and SQIVND (reference sequence). Trimming pared 5 bases from V and 5 bases from J, leaving 25 bases between. The CDR3 DNA sequence: TGTGCCAGTAGTGGGGGACCGTTTACCCCGAAGGGGGAAAACATTCAGTACTTC. Its protein product is CASSGGPFTPKGENIQYF.

This chain connects TRBV6-6 to TRBJ2-1, with D possibly TRBD2 on 6 matching bases. The CDR3 length is 13 residues. Germline CDR1 MNHNY, CDR2 SVGAGI (reference sequence). The V end lost 7 bases, the J end lost 4 bases, and 11 bases lay between the germline ends. In DNA form, the CDR3 reads TGTGCCAGCAAGGACTACGAGTACAATGAGCAGTTCTTC. Translating gives CASKDYEYNEQFF.

V gene TRBV20-1 combines with J gene TRBJ2-1; D may be TRBD1 (5 bases). Germline values: CDR1 DFQATT, CDR2 SNEGSKA (reference sequence). Deletions cut 3 bases from V and 4 bases from J, with 13 bases between. This CDR3 region has 14 residues. Here the CDR3 DNA reads TGCAGTGCTAGTTGGGGCCCGAGATACAATGAGCAGTTCTTC. Protein product: CSASWGPRYNEQFF.

CDR3 residues: CASSPQVRAGDTGELFF. For the CDR3, the DNA is TGTGCCAGCAGCCCCCAGGTACGCGCGGGTGACACCGGGGAGCTGTTTTTT. This chain uses TRBV9 with TRBJ2-2; D perhaps matches TRBD2 (5 bases). V dropped 4 bases and J dropped 3 bases, with 19 bases sitting between them. This CDR3 spans 17 amino acids. CDR1 and CDR2 from the germline V gene are SGDLS and YYNGEE.

V gene TRBV9 combines with J gene TRBJ2-5; D perhaps matches TRBD2 (6 bases). V shed 4 bases and J shed 5 bases, with 18 bases lying between them. The CDR3 totals 15 residues. Germline loops: CDR1 SGDLS, CDR2 YYNGEE. The DNA for the CDR3 is TGTGCCAGCAGCAAAGTCGTCGGAGGGACGGAGACCCAGTACTTC. Translation gives CASSKVVGGTETQYF.

The chain recombines TRBV6-1 with TRBJ2-5, with D possibly called TRBD1 or TRBD2 (6 bases each). Germline assignment: CDR1 MNHNS and CDR2 SASEGT. Trimming stripped 2 bases from V and 6 bases from J, with 13 bases between. CDR3 length: 14 residues. The CDR3 DNA is TGTGCCAGCAGTGAATGGGGGGCGCTAAAGACCCAGTACTTC. It specifies CASSEWGALKTQYF.

The chain employs TRBV10-2 and TRBJ1-5; D gene uncertain. CDR1 is WSHSY and CDR2 is SAAADI in the germline V gene. The CDR3 runs 15 residues. The germline V and J ends were trimmed by 8 bases and 4 bases, with 18 bases remaining between them. The chain's CDR3 is CASRSGRITNQPQHF. CDR3 DNA: TGCGCCAGCCGCAGCGGACGGATAACAAATCAGCCCCAGCATTTT.

The gene calls are TRBV7-6 and TRBJ1-6; the D is unclear. CDR1 and CDR2 from the germline V gene are SGHVS and FNYEAQ. There are 15 residues in the CDR3. V lost 1 base, J lost 7 bases, and 11 bases lay in between. As DNA, the CDR3 is TGTGCCAGCAGCTTAGAAGGGATTATAAATTCACCCCTCCACTTT. Its protein product is CASSLEGIINSPLHF.

V gene TRBV2 combines with J gene TRBJ1-1, with D possibly being TRBD1 (5 bases). Germline V lookup: CDR1 SNHLY, CDR2 FYNNEI. This CDR3 comprises 13 residues. V lost 3 bases, J lost 4 bases, and 9 bases lay in between. CDR3 amino acids: CASSEGTGTEAFF. The CDR3 bases are TGTGCCAGCAGTGAGGGGACGGGCACTGAAGCTTTCTTT.

This chain uses TRBV30 with TRBJ2-1, with D possibly being TRBD1 (6 bases). The V end lost 3 bases, the J end lost 3 bases, and 9 bases lay between the germline ends. Germline CDR1 and CDR2: GTSNPN and SVGIG (reference sequence). This CDR3 has 13 amino acids. In DNA form, the CDR3 reads TGTGCCTGGAGCAGGGGTTTCTACAATGAGCAGTTCTTC. It translates to CAWSRGFYNEQFF.

The gene calls are TRBV7-9 and TRBJ1-1; the D is unclear. V shed 1 base and J shed 7 bases, with 7 bases lying between them. This CDR3 spans 12 amino acids. The germline CDR1 and CDR2 sequences are SEHNR and FQNEAQ (reference sequence). DNA of the CDR3: TGTGCCAGCAGCTTAGAGCCGGGTGAAGCTTTCTTT. Translation gives CASSLEPGEAFF. The complete variable domain, with remaining parts taken from reference TRBV7-9 and TRBJ1-1, reads DTGVSQNPRHKITKRGQNVTFRCDPISEHNRLYWYRQTLGQGPEFLTYFQNEAQLEKSRLLSDRFSAERPKGSFSTLEIQRTEQGDSAMYLCASSLEPGEAFFGQGTRLTVV.

This chain uses TRBV14 with TRBJ1-1; the D gene is possibly TRBD1 (6 bases). This CDR3 comprises 15 residues. CDR1 and CDR2 from the germline V gene are SGHDN and FVKESK. Trimming cost V 3 bases and J 1 base, with 12 bases left between them. CDR3 nucleotide sequence: TGTGCCAGCAGCCAGACGCCAGGGGAGAACACTGAAGCTTTCTTT. Translating it yields CASSQTPGENTEAFF.

This clone has only one observation. J is TRBJ1-1 and V is TRBV19; TRBD1 agrees at 9 bases. Germline-derived CDR1 and CDR2 are LNHDA and SQIVND (reference sequence). Trimming cost V 5 bases and J 1 base; bases outside gene matches: 5. There are 15 residues in the CDR3. The CDR3 DNA sequence: TGTGCCAGTAGTGTACGGGACAGGGAGAACACTGAAGCTTTCTTT. It specifies CASSVRDRENTEAFF.

This clone was observed a handful of times. The chain carries TRBV3-1 (or the pseudogene TRBV3-2) and TRBJ1-5; D not resolved. The ends were cut back, 10 bases at V and 1 base at J, with 11 bases in the middle. Germline V gene sequence: CDR1 LGHDT, CDR2 YNNKEL (reference sequence). CDR3 size: 13 residues. The CDR3 DNA follows: TGTGCCAATACTGGGCAGAGCAATCAGCCCCAGCATTTT. Translation gives CANTGQSNQPQHF.